These 30 T cell receptor beta chains were sequenced from one sample in a study of control samples from healthy donors and cancer patients. Here immunoSEQ multiplex PCR was the method, and the copy in TCRdb shows in-frame clones only, minus some. Here the sample spans around 130,000 clones, approximately 94% being singletons. Sequenced material: PBMCs. The receptors stem from a man aged 45-65 years with head and neck cancer.

This clone was detected once. The chain carries TRBV2 and TRBJ2-7, with a weak D call TRBD2 (6 bases). Germline V gene data show CDR1 as SNHLY and CDR2 as FYNNEI. The V and J ends lost 4 bases and 1 base respectively, with 11 bases between them. The CDR3 sequence is 14 residues long. CDR3 region: CASSGQRVSYEQYF. CDR3 bases: TGTGCCAGCAGTGGGCAGCGGGTGTCCTACGAGCAGTACTTC. The full variable domain, its missing parts supplied by reference TRBV2 and TRBJ2-7, is EPEVTQTPSHQVTQMGQEVILRCVPISNHLYFYWYRQILGQKVEFLVSFYNNEISEKSEIFDDQFSVERPDGSNFTLKIRSTKLEDSAMYFCASSGQRVSYEQYFGPGTRLTVT.

V and J are TRBV9 and TRBJ2-6; no clear D gene. V gave up 0 bases and J gave up 2 bases, with 6 bases separating them. Germline V gene lookup returns CDR1 SGDLS and CDR2 YYNGEE. The CDR3 consists of 15 residues. DNA of the CDR3: TGTGCCAGCAGCGTAGTTCAGACTGGGGCCAACGTCCTGACTTTC. It is translated as CASSVVQTGANVLTF.

The V and J genes are TRBV12-3 or TRBV12-4 and TRBJ2-7, with a weak D call TRBD2 (5 bases). The CDR3 has 13 residues. Deletions cut 4 bases from V and 3 bases from J, with 10 bases between. CDR3 coding DNA: TGTGCCAGCAGTTACGCCAGCGGCTACGAGCAGTACTTC. Protein: CASSYASGYEQYF.

The chain carries TRBV28 and TRBJ1-5, with 9 bases aligning to TRBD1. CDR3 size: 17 residues. J was trimmed by 3 bases and V by 4 bases; bases with no gene match: 10. Per the germline V gene, CDR1 is MDHEN and CDR2 is SYDVKM. The CDR3 protein is CASSWGDRAFLNQPQHF. The CDR3 nucleotides read TGTGCCAGCAGTTGGGGGGACAGGGCGTTTCTCAATCAGCCCCAGCATTTT. Using reference TRBV28 and TRBJ1-5 for the parts outside the CDR3, the full variable domain is DVKVTQSSRYLVKRTGEKVFLECVQDMDHENMFWYRQDPGLGLRLIYFSYDVKMKEKGDIPEGYSVSREKKERFSLILESASTNQTSMYLCASSWGDRAFLNQPQHFGDGTRLSIL.

The rearrangement joins TRBV7-7 to TRBJ1-5; 12 bases agree with TRBD1. V trimming: 5 bases; J trimming: 8 bases; junction bases outside the gene matches: 7. Germline V gene data show CDR1 as SSHAT and CDR2 as FNYEAQ (reference sequence). The CDR3 extends over 15 amino acids. Here the CDR3 reads CASSPTGQGAEPQHF. DNA of the CDR3: TGTGCCAGCAGCCCAACGGGACAGGGGGCTGAGCCCCAGCATTTT.

The gene calls are TRBV4-1 and TRBJ2-7; no clear D gene. The CDR3 has 13 residues. Looked up from germline, CDR1 is MGHRA and CDR2 is YSYEKL. V lost 5 bases and J lost 3, with 11 bases in between. The CDR3 sequence is CASSSDGDYEQYF. CDR3 DNA: TGCGCCAGCAGCTCGGACGGAGACTACGAGCAGTACTTC.

The chain is built from TRBV11-1 and TRBJ2-5, with D perhaps TRBD1 (6 bases). CDR1 SGHAT and CDR2 FQDESV come from the germline V gene (reference sequence). V was trimmed by 1 base and J by 3 bases, leaving 9 bases between them. The CDR3 length is 14 residues. CDR3 protein: CASSLDSGEETQYF. The CDR3 region has the DNA TGTGCCAGCAGCTTAGATTCAGGGGAAGAGACCCAGTACTTC.

This chain joins TRBV2 and TRBJ1-1; unclear D gene. CDR1 SNHLY and CDR2 FYNNEI come from the germline V gene. This CDR3 region has 12 residues. Trimming left V 5 bases short and J 1 base short, with 5 bases between. In DNA, the CDR3 is TGTGCCAGCAGTAGGACGAACACTGAAGCTTTCTTT. This translates into CASSRTNTEAFF.

The V call is TRBV24-1, the J call TRBJ2-5; 10 positions agree with TRBD1. Looked up from germline, CDR1 is KGHDR and CDR2 is SFDVKD. CDR3 length: 14 amino acids. After removal of 3 bases from V and 5 bases from J, the junction contained 2 bases not matched to a gene. CDR3 coding DNA: TGTGCCACCAGTGATGGACAGGGGGAGGAGACCCAGTACTTC. It translates to CATSDGQGEETQYF.

In its sample, this clone was seen once. This chain uses TRBV5-1 with TRBJ2-3; D is unresolved. The V gene lost 2 bases and the J gene lost 1 base, with 8 bases spanning the gap. The germline V gene has CDR1 SGHRS and CDR2 YFSETQ. The CDR3 contains 14 residues. The CDR3 reads CASSLGSGTDTQYF. CDR3 nucleotide sequence: TGCGCCAGCAGCTTAGGATCGGGCACAGATACGCAGTATTTT. Full variable domain (remainder filled in from reference TRBV5-1 and TRBJ2-3): KAGVTQTPRYLIKTRGQQVTLSCSPISGHRSVSWYQQTPGQGLQFLFEYFSETQRNKGNFPGRFSGRQFSNSRSEMNVSTLELGDSALYLCASSLGSGTDTQYFGPGTRLTVL.

The chain recombines TRBV6-2 or TRBV6-3 with TRBJ1-1; D may be TRBD1 (6 bases). V was clipped by 6 bases and J by 4 bases, with 15 bases between them. The germline V gene encodes CDR1 MNHEY and CDR2 SVGEGT. The CDR3 is made up of 14 amino acids. CDR3 DNA: TGTGCCAGCAGCCAGAGGTGGGGGCGCACTGAAGCTTTCTTT. Its protein is CASSQRWGRTEAFF.

The chain carries TRBV5-4 and TRBJ2-1, with a possible D match to TRBD2 (6 bases). With 0 bases removed from V and 6 bases from J, the gap between germline ends came to 10 bases. The CDR3 sequence is 14 residues long. From germline, CDR1 is SGHNT and CDR2 YYREEE (reference sequence). CDR3 amino acids: CASSLGGGVNEQFF. Written as DNA, the CDR3 is TGTGCCAGCAGCTTGGGGGGAGGAGTCAATGAGCAGTTCTTC.

The DNA of the CDR3 is TGTGCCAGCAGCTGGACGAGCTCCTACAATGAGCAGTTCTTC. Translating gives CASSWTSSYNEQFF. The chain couples TRBV7-9 to TRBJ2-1, with no clear D. Germline V gene lookup returns CDR1 SEHNR and CDR2 FQNEAQ (reference sequence). V was shortened by 4 bases and J by 0 bases, with 7 bases between the two germline ends. The CDR3 totals 14 residues.

The rearrangement links TRBV7-2 to TRBJ2-3; D gene uncertain. This CDR3 is 14 amino acids long. Germline V gene data show CDR1 as SGHTA and CDR2 as FQGNSA. V was trimmed by 5 bases and J by 3 bases, leaving 12 bases between them. The CDR3 sequence is CASSLNGITDTQYF. CDR3 DNA: TGTGCCAGCAGCCTAAACGGCATTACAGATACGCAGTATTTT.

The gene calls are TRBV5-1 and TRBJ2-7; D unresolved. Trimming stripped 2 bases from V and 5 bases from J, with 17 bases between. In germline, CDR1 is SGHRS, CDR2 YFSETQ. The CDR3 is 15 amino acids. The CDR3 coding sequence is TGCGCCAGCAGCTTAACTATTCTCCAAAACAACGAGCAGTACTTC. Translating gives CASSLTILQNNEQYF.

The chain recombines TRBV6-4 with TRBJ1-2; D not certain. From germline, CDR1 is MRHNA and CDR2 SNTAGT. Trimming took off 1 base at V and 4 bases at J, with 22 bases between the two ends. The CDR3 has 18 amino acids. Written as DNA, the CDR3 is TGTGCCAGCAGTGACTATTTCGACTACGGAGGGCCGACCTATGGCTACACCTTC. Its translation is CASSDYFDYGGPTYGYTF.

V usage is TRBV9 and J usage is TRBJ2-3; the D is unclear. V was cut by 0 bases and J by 2 bases, with 10 bases left in between. Per the germline V gene, CDR1 is SGDLS and CDR2 is YYNGEE. The CDR3 consists of 15 residues. CDR3 sequence reads: CASSVDYTSTDTQYF. CDR3 bases: TGTGCCAGCAGCGTAGATTACACGTCCACAGATACGCAGTATTTT. The full variable domain, completed using reference TRBV9 and TRBJ2-3, is DSGVTQTPKHLITATGQRVTLRCSPRSGDLSVYWYQQSLDQGLQFLIQYYNGEERAKGNILERFSAQQFPDLHSELNLSSLELGDSALYFCASSVDYTSTDTQYFGPGTRLTVL.

The chain recombines TRBV4-1 with TRBJ2-1; D may be TRBD1 (6 bases). There are 15 residues in the CDR3. Germline CDR1 MGHRA, CDR2 YSYEKL. V shed 4 bases and J shed 2 bases, with 12 bases lying between them. The CDR3 region is CASSLQGMAYNEQFF. CDR3 DNA sequence: TGCGCCAGCAGCCTACAGGGAATGGCCTACAATGAGCAGTTCTTC.

In its sample, this clone was seen once. This rearrangement joins TRBV15 to TRBJ1-6; tentative D call: TRBD1 (6 bases). Trimming pared 5 bases from V and 4 bases from J, leaving 12 bases between. This CDR3 has 15 amino acids. The V gene's germline CDR1 is LNHNV and CDR2 YYDKDF (reference sequence). DNA of the CDR3: TGTGCCACCAGCGTCGGACAGCCGTATAATTCACCCCTCCACTTT. Its protein is CATSVGQPYNSPLHF.

This chain uses TRBV27 with TRBJ2-4; TRBD2 matches at 8 bases. The CDR3 loop spans 13 amino acids. Germline CDR1 reads MNHEY; CDR2 reads SMNVEV (reference sequence). The J segment lost 7 bases and the V segment lost 4 bases, leaving 3 bases of the junction unmatched. The DNA of the CDR3 is TGTGCCAGCAGTTCGGGGGGGGCTAACATTCAGTACTTC. Protein: CASSSGGANIQYF.

J is TRBJ2-5 and V is TRBV27, with D possibly TRBD1 on 6 matching bases. CDR1 MNHEY and CDR2 SMNVEV come from the germline V gene (reference sequence). V lost 5 bases, J lost 0 bases, and 10 bases lay in between. This CDR3 spans 14 amino acids. The CDR3 nucleotides read TGTGCCAGCAGTACCCGGGACAACCAAGAGACCCAGTACTTC. Amino acids: CASSTRDNQETQYF.

V usage is TRBV2 and J usage is TRBJ1-5, with D possibly matching TRBD1 (5 bases). Germline CDR1 SNHLY, CDR2 FYNNEI. V was shortened by 6 bases and J by 3 bases, with 9 bases between the two germline ends. This CDR3 region has 13 residues. The chain's CDR3 is CASRDTYNQPQHF. The CDR3 bases are TGTGCCAGCAGGGACACCTACAATCAGCCCCAGCATTTT.

This chain links TRBV5-1 with TRBJ2-3; 9 bases fit TRBD2. After removal of 4 bases from V and 6 bases from J, the junction contained 6 bases not matched to a gene. Germline CDR1 is SGHRS and CDR2 is YFSETQ. CDR3 size: 14 residues. As DNA, the CDR3 is TGCGCCAGCAGCGGGAGCGGGGGGTTGGATACGCAGTATTTT. Residues: CASSGSGGLDTQYF.

This chain links TRBV7-9 with TRBJ2-1; 7 positions match TRBD1. This CDR3 is built from 15 residues. CDR1 is SEHNR, CDR2 FQNEAQ, per germline (reference sequence). V lost 5 bases, J lost 7 bases, and 11 bases stayed unmatched. CDR3 loop: CASSTPWGRGNEQFF. CDR3 sequence (DNA): TGTGCCAGCAGCACACCATGGGGCAGGGGGAATGAGCAGTTCTTC. Full variable domain (missing parts from reference TRBV7-9 and TRBJ2-1): DTGVSQNPRHKITKRGQNVTFRCDPISEHNRLYWYRQTLGQGPEFLTYFQNEAQLEKSRLLSDRFSAERPKGSFSTLEIQRTEQGDSAMYLCASSTPWGRGNEQFFGPGTRLTVL.

This rearrangement joins TRBV10-1 to TRBJ1-2; 8 bases agree with TRBD1. V gave up 4 bases and J gave up 3 bases; unmatched junction bases: 19. CDR1 WNHNN and CDR2 SYGVQD come from the germline V gene (reference sequence). CDR3 length: 19 amino acids. The CDR3 region has the DNA TGCGCCAGCAGTGGTACACACCGGGACAGGCAGCTAGGGGACTATGGCTACACCTTC. Translation: CASSGTHRDRQLGDYGYTF.

The chain employs TRBV5-1 and TRBJ1-2, with D unclear. V dropped 4 bases and J dropped 5 bases, with 24 bases sitting between them. The CDR3 is 17 amino acids. CDR1 SGHRS and CDR2 YFSETQ come from the germline V gene. Here the CDR3 reads CASSRLKGPESTYGYTF. For the CDR3, the DNA is TGCGCCAGCAGCCGGTTAAAGGGTCCCGAAAGCACTTATGGCTACACCTTC. Supplemented by reference TRBV5-1 and TRBJ1-2, the full variable domain reads KAGVTQTPRYLIKTRGQQVTLSCSPISGHRSVSWYQQTPGQGLQFLFEYFSETQRNKGNFPGRFSGRQFSNSRSEMNVSTLELGDSALYLCASSRLKGPESTYGYTFGSGTRLTVV.

The chain carries TRBV7-9 and TRBJ2-5; 12 bases match TRBD2. CDR3 size: 16 residues. V lost 5 bases to trimming and J lost 3 bases; unmatched junction nucleotides: 7. The germline V gene encodes CDR1 SEHNR and CDR2 FQNEAQ (reference sequence). Here the CDR3 reads CASSLTSGGPEETQYF. CDR3 nucleotides: TGTGCCAGCAGCCTTACTAGCGGGGGGCCCGAAGAGACCCAGTACTTC.

This clone was recorded at least ten times. This chain uses TRBV28 with TRBJ2-7; TRBD1 agrees at 10 bases. Germline V lookup: CDR1 MDHEN, CDR2 SYDVKM. J was trimmed by 3 bases and V by 8 bases; bases with no gene match: 4. The CDR3 covers 13 residues. CDR3 coding DNA: TGTGCCAGCCGAGGGACAGGGGACTACGAGCAGTACTTC. Translation: CASRGTGDYEQYF.

The chain links TRBV7-6 to TRBJ2-2; possible D gene TRBD1, 6 bases. Trimming took off 4 bases at V and 1 base at J, with 10 bases between the two ends. The CDR3 covers 15 residues. The germline gives CDR1 SGHVS, CDR2 FNYEAQ. CDR3 loop: CASSSGTLNTGELFF. The CDR3 region has the DNA TGTGCCAGCAGCTCCGGGACATTGAACACCGGGGAGCTGTTTTTT.

This CDR3 reads CASSPIDRGNSPLHF. For the CDR3, the DNA is TGTGCCAGCTCACCAATCGACAGGGGGAATTCACCCCTCCACTTT. The chain joins TRBV18 to TRBJ1-6; the match to TRBD1 covers 9 bases. This CDR3 spans 15 amino acids. CDR1 and CDR2 from the germline V gene are KGHSH and LQKENI. Germline trimming cut 2 bases from V and 7 bases from J; bases unmatched to any gene: 3.